This T cell receptor (beta chain) stems from a study of blood T cell repertoires in COVID-19. Looking at the study overall: PBMCs, B-cell-depleted T cells, or T cells provided the cDNA or gDNA that made up the material.

In the source study's methods: Estimates of nucleated cell counts were drawn from the amplification of reference gene primers. Using immunoSEQ multiplex PCR, the repertoire was profiled, and TCRdb retains in-frame clones only, with some absent. The V and J calls and clone size are taken from that table; D and trimming were inferred from the DNA. The sample yields hundreds of thousands of clones, 80% to 90% seen once. The CDR3 covers 13 residues. Germline V CDR1 and CDR2: MNHNS, SASEGT. V was clipped by 3 bases and J by 4 bases, with 9 bases between them. Input material: peripheral blood. The chain links TRBV6-1 to TRBJ1-2; possibly TRBD1 for D (5 bases). The clonotype comes from a man older than 75 with acute or convalescent COVID-19. In nucleotides, the CDR3 is TGTGCCAGCAGTGACCAACAGGCCTATGGCTACACCTTC. This encodes CASSDQQAYGYTF.